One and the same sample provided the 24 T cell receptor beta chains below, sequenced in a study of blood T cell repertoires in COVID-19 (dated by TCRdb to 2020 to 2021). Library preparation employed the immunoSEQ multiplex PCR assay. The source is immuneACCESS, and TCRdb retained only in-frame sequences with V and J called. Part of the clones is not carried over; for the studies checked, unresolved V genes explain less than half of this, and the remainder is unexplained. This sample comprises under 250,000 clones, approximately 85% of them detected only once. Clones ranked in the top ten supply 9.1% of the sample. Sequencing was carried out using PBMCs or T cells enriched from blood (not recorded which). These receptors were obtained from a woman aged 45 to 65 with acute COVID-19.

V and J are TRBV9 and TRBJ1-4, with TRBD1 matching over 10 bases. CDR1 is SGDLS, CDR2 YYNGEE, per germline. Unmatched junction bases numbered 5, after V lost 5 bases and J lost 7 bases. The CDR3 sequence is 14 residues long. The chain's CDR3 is CASRGQGKSEKLFF. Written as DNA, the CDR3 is TGTGCCAGCAGGGGACAGGGGAAAAGTGAAAAACTGTTTTTT.

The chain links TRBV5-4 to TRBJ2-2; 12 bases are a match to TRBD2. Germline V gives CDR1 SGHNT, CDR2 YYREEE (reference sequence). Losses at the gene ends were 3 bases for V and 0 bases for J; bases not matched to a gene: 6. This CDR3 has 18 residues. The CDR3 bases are TGTGCCAGCAGCTCACGGACTAGCGGGATGACGAACACCGGGGAGCTGTTTTTT. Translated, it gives CASSSRTSGMTNTGELFF.

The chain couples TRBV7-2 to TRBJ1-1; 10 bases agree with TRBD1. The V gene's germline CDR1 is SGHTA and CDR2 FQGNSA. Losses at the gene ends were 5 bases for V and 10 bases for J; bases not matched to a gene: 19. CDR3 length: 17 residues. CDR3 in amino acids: CASSDNNDPGQGIGAFF. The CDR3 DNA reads TGTGCCAGCAGCGACAACAACGACCCGGGACAGGGGATAGGAGCTTTCTTT. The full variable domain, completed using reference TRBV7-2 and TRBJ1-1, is GAGVSQSPSNKVTEKGKDVELRCDPISGHTALYWYRQSLGQGLEFLIYFQGNSAPDKSGLPSDRFSAERTGGSVSTLTIQRTQQEDSAVYLCASSDNNDPGQGIGAFFGQGTRLTVV.

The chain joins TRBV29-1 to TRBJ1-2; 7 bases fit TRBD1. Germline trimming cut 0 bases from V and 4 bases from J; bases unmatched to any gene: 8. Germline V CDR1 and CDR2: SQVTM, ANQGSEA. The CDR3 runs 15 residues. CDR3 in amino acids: CSVEEGGGAIYGYTF. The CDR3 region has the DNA TGCAGCGTTGAAGAAGGAGGGGGCGCTATCTATGGCTACACCTTC.

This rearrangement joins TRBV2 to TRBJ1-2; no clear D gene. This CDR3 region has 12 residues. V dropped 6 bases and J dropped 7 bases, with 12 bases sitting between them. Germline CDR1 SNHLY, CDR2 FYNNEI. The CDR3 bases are TGTGCCAGCAGAGCGGAGGCGGGTGGCTACACCTTC. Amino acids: CASRAEAGGYTF.

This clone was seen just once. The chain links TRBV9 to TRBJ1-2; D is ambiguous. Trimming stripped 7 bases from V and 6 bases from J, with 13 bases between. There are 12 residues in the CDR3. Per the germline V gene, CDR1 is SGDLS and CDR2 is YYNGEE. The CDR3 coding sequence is TGTGCCAGCTATAACCAACCGGATGGCTACACCTTC. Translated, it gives CASYNQPDGYTF.

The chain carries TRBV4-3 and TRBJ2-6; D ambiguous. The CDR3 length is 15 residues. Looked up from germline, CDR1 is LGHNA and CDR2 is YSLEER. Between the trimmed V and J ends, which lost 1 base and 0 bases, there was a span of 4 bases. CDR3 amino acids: CASSQVSSGANVLTF. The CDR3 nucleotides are TGCGCCAGCAGCCAAGTCAGCTCTGGGGCCAACGTCCTGACTTTC.

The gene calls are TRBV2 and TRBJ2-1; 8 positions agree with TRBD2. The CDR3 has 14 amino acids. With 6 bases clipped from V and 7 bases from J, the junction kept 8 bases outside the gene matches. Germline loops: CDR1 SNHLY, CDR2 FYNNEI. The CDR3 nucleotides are TGTGCCAGCAGATACGGGGGGGCCGTTAATGAGCAGTTCTTC. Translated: CASRYGGAVNEQFF.

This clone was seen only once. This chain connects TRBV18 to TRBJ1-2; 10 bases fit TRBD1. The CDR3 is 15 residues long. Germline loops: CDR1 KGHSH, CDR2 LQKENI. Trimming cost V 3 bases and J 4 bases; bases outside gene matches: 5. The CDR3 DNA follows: TGTGCCAGCTCACCGGGGACAGGGGACGGCTATGGCTACACCTTC. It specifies CASSPGTGDGYGYTF.

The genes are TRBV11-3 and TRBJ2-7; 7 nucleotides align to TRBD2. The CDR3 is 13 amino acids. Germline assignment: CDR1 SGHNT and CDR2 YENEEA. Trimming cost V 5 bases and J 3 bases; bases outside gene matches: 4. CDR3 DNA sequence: TGTGCCAGCAGCGGGGGAGGGAACTACGAGCAGTACTTC. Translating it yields CASSGGGNYEQYF.

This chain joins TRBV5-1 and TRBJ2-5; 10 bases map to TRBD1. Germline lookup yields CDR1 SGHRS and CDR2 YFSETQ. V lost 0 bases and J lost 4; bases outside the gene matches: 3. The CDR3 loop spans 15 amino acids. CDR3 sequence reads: CASSLVWTGGETQYF. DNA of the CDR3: TGCGCCAGCAGCTTGGTCTGGACAGGGGGAGAGACCCAGTACTTC.

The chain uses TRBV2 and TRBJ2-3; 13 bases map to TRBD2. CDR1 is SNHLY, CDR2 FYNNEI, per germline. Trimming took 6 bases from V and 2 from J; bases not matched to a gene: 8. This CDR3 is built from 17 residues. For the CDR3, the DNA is TGTGCCAGCAGCGGACTAGCGGGGGCCCGGACCACAGATACGCAGTATTTT. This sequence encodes CASSGLAGARTTDTQYF.

The CDR3 DNA reads as TGTGCCAGCAGCTTTAGCAGGGGAAACACTGAAGCTTTCTTT. Its protein product is CASSFSRGNTEAFF. This chain links TRBV5-4 with TRBJ1-1; D possibly corresponds to TRBD1 (6 bases). Germline lookup yields CDR1 SGHNT and CDR2 YYREEE (reference sequence). The germline V and J ends were trimmed by 2 bases and 2 bases, with 10 bases remaining between them. CDR3 size: 14 residues.

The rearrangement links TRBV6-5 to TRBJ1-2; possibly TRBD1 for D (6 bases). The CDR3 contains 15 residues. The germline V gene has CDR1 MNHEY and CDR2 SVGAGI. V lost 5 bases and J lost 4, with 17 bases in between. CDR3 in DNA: TGTGCCAGCAGTCAGGGGCCTACTACTACCTATGGCTACACCTTC. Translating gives CASSQGPTTTYGYTF.

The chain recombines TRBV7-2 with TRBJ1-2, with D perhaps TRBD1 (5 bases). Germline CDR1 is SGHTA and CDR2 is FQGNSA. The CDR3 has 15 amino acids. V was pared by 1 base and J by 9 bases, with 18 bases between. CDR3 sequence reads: CASSLGGQGLESYTF. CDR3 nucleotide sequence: TGTGCCAGCAGCTTAGGGGGTCAGGGTCTCGAGAGCTACACCTTC.

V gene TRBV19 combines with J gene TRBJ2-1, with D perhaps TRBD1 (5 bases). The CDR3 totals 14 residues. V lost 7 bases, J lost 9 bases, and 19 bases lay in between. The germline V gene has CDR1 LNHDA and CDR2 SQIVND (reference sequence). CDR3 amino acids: CASKNRGPIPEQFF. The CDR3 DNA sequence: TGTGCCAGTAAAAATAGGGGTCCTATTCCTGAGCAGTTCTTC. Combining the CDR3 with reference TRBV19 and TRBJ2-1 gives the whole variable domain DGGITQSPKYLFRKEGQNVTLSCEQNLNHDAMYWYRQDPGQGLRLIYYSQIVNDFQKGDIAEGYSVSREKKESFPLTVTSAQKNPTAFYLCASKNRGPIPEQFFGPGTRLTVL.

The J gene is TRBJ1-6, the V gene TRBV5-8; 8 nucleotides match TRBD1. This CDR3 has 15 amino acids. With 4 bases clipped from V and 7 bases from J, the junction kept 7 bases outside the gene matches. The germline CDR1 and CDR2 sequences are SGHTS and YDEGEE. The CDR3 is CASSLNRGKNSPLHF. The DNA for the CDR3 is TGTGCCAGCAGCCTAAACAGGGGGAAAAATTCACCCCTCCACTTT.

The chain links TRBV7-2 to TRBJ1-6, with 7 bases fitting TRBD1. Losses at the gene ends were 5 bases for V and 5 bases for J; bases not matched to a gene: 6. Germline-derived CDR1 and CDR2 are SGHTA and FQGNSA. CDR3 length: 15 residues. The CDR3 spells CASSRDSVNNSPLHF. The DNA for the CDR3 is TGTGCCAGCAGCCGGGACAGCGTAAATAATTCACCCCTCCACTTT.

The CDR3 region is CASSIRQGITEAFF. CDR3 in DNA: TGTGCCAGTAGTATTAGACAAGGCATCACTGAAGCTTTCTTT. This chain uses TRBV19 with TRBJ1-1; D gene unclear. Trimming removed 3 bases from V and 4 bases from J, with 12 bases in between. The CDR3 sequence is 14 residues long. Per germline, CDR1 LNHDA and CDR2 SQIVND (reference sequence).

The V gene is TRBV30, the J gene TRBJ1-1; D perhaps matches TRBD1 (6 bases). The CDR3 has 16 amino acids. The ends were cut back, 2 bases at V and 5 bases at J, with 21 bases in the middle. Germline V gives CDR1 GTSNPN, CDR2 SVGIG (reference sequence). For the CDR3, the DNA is TGTGCCTGGAGTCGTTTCTCAGGGGACGGCGGAACTGAAGCTTTCTTT. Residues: CAWSRFSGDGGTEAFF.

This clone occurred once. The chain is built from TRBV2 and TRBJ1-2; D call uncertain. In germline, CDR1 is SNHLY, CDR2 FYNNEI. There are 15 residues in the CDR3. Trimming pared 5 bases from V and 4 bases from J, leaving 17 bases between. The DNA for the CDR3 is TGTGCCAGCAGTTCCGGGATCCAAGAAAGCTATGGCTACACCTTC. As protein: CASSSGIQESYGYTF.

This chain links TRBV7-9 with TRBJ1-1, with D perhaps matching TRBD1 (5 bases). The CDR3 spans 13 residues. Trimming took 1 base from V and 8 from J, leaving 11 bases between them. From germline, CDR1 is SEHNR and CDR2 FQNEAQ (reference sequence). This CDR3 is CASSLEQAGEAFF. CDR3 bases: TGTGCCAGCAGCTTAGAACAGGCGGGGGAAGCTTTCTTT.

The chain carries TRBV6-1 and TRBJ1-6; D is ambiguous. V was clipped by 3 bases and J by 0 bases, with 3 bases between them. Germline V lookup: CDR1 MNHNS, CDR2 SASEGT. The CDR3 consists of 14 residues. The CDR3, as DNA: TGTGCCAGCAGTGAGAGCTCCTATAATTCACCCCTCCACTTT. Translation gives CASSESSYNSPLHF.

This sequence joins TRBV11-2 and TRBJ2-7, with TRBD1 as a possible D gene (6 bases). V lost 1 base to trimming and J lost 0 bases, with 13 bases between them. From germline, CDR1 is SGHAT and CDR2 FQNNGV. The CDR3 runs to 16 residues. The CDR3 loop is CASSLGYRADSYEQYF. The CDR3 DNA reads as TGTGCCAGCAGCTTAGGTTACAGGGCGGACTCCTACGAGCAGTACTTC.